The 19 T cell receptor beta chains presented below share a single source sample, sequenced in a study of CD8 T cells in Susac syndrome. An amount of RNA that ranged from roughly 0.5 to 1 ug was reverse transcribed with random hexamers. TCRdb itself ran the immunoSEQ multiplex PCR reads through MiXCR, one entry per CDR3 protein. There are approximately 210,000 distinct CDR3 sequences in the sample; about 94% occur only once, and around 0.16% lies in the top ten. The sample consisted of CD4+ T cells from PBMCs. The receptors here all came from a human donor with Susac syndrome.

This clonotype was seen a single time. The genes are TRBV20-1 and TRBJ2-2, with TRBD1 matching over 9 bases. This CDR3 region has 16 residues. Per germline, CDR1 DFQATT and CDR2 SNEGSKA (reference sequence). Trimming removed 6 bases from V and 6 bases from J; junction bases left unmatched: 14. CDR3 protein: CSADEGGQGRAGELFF. The CDR3 region has the DNA TGCAGTGCGGACGAGGGGGGACAGGGAAGGGCCGGGGAGCTGTTTTTT.

The chain is built from TRBV24-1 and TRBJ2-5, with 8 bases fitting TRBD2. V dropped 11 bases and J dropped 5; count of bases not matched to a gene: 9. The germline V gene encodes CDR1 KGHDR and CDR2 SFDVKD. This CDR3 spans 13 amino acids. CDR3 loop: CASSGTDSETQYF. The CDR3 region has the DNA TGTGCCAGTAGCGGGACCGACTCGGAGACCCAGTACTTC.

This sequence joins TRBV19 and TRBJ2-1; D perhaps matches TRBD1 (6 bases). The germline CDR1 and CDR2 sequences are LNHDA and SQIVND (reference sequence). The CDR3 consists of 15 residues. V lost 5 bases, J lost 7 bases, and 18 bases lay in between. The CDR3, as DNA: TGTGCCAGTAGTGTACAGGGCCAGACGGGTAATGAGCAGTTCTTC. Protein product: CASSVQGQTGNEQFF.

This clonotype was seen just once. This sequence joins TRBV14 and TRBJ2-7; D may be TRBD1 (6 bases). The length of the CDR3 is 15 residues. V was clipped by 1 base and J by 3 bases, with 13 bases between them. In germline, CDR1 is SGHDN, CDR2 FVKESK. DNA for the CDR3: TGTGCCAGCAGCCAAGGGGGGCGACCGGACTACGAGCAGTACTTC. It specifies CASSQGGRPDYEQYF. The variable domain in full, with the rest retrieved from reference TRBV14 and TRBJ2-7, is EAGVTQFPSHSVIEKGQTVTLRCDPISGHDNLYWYRRVMGKEIKFLLHFVKESKQDESGMPNNRFLAERTGGTYSTLKVQPAELEDSGVYFCASSQGGRPDYEQYFGPGTRLTVT.

The chain links TRBV30 to TRBJ1-5; D possibly corresponds to TRBD1 (5 bases). Germline V gene sequence: CDR1 GTSNPN, CDR2 SVGIG (reference sequence). CDR3 length: 14 residues. V lost 2 bases and J 5 bases, leaving 13 bases between the germline ends. The CDR3 nucleotides read TGTGCCTGGAGTTCCAGGGCTCTAGATCAGCCCCAGCATTTT. This sequence encodes CAWSSRALDQPQHF. Looking up the rest from reference TRBV30 and TRBJ1-5 gives the full variable domain: SQTIHQWPATLVQPVGSPLSLECTVEGTSNPNLYWYRQAAGRGLQLLFYSVGIGQISSEVPQNLSASRPQDRQFILSSKKLLLSDSGFYLCAWSSRALDQPQHFGDGTRLSIL.

The chain couples TRBV4-3 to TRBJ1-2, with D hard to call. V dropped 1 base and J dropped 8 bases, with 17 bases sitting between them. The CDR3 is made up of 15 amino acids. Germline V gene sequence: CDR1 LGHNA, CDR2 YSLEER. CDR3 DNA sequence: TGCGCCAGCAGCCAAGTTTTATTAATGTCCCAAGGCTACACCTTC. Amino acid sequence: CASSQVLLMSQGYTF.

The J gene is TRBJ2-7, the V gene TRBV6-6; D gene ambiguous. Trimming shortened V by 4 bases and J by 2 bases, and 12 bases separated the two germline ends. The CDR3 is 14 amino acids. Germline V gives CDR1 MNHNY, CDR2 SVGAGI (reference sequence). The CDR3 region is CASSSSDGPYEQYF. Here the CDR3 DNA reads TGTGCCAGCAGTTCGTCGGACGGCCCCTACGAGCAGTACTTC.

This clonotype is a singleton in its sample. The gene calls are TRBV20-1 and TRBJ1-5; the D gene is possibly TRBD1 (5 bases). In germline, CDR1 is DFQATT, CDR2 SNEGSKA (reference sequence). Trimming left V 0 bases short and J 9 bases short, with 15 bases between. The CDR3 totals 14 residues. Here the CDR3 DNA reads TGCAGTGCTAGAGATGGGGGGGGACGTGGGCCCCAGCATTTT. Amino acids: CSARDGGGRGPQHF.

V is TRBV9 and J is TRBJ1-4, with D unresolved. Germline CDR1 SGDLS, CDR2 YYNGEE. Trimming took 3 bases from V and 0 from J, leaving 9 bases between them. The length of the CDR3 is 15 residues. The CDR3, as DNA: TGTGCCAGCAGCGGAAGCCGAGCAACTAATGAAAAACTGTTTTTT. Amino acids: CASSGSRATNEKLFF.

J is TRBJ2-4 and V is TRBV7-2, with TRBD2 matching 12 bases. Trimming cost V 5 bases and J 4 bases; bases outside gene matches: 6. CDR3 length equals 16 residues. Germline values: CDR1 SGHTA, CDR2 FQGNSA. DNA for the CDR3: TGTGCCAGCAGCCCGCCCGGACTAGCGGGGAAAAACATTCAGTACTTC. Amino acids: CASSPPGLAGKNIQYF.

V and J are TRBV7-2 and TRBJ2-3; 10 positions match TRBD1. The V and J ends lost 1 base and 8 bases, in that order; junction bases with no gene match: 12. Germline values: CDR1 SGHTA, CDR2 FQGNSA. The CDR3 has 17 amino acids. As DNA, the CDR3 is TGTGCCAGCAGCTTAGGCCGGGACAGGGGCCCTCCAGGTACGCAGTATTTT. It encodes CASSLGRDRGPPGTQYF.

V gene TRBV12-3 or TRBV12-4 combines with J gene TRBJ2-5, with 7 nucleotides matching TRBD1. The junction had 9 bases not matched to a gene; V was cut back by 7 bases and J by 1 base. There are 15 residues in the CDR3. The CDR3 spells CASTFTGQSQETQYF. CDR3 nucleotide sequence: TGTGCCAGCACCTTTACGGGACAGAGCCAAGAGACCCAGTACTTC.

The V gene is TRBV29-1, the J gene TRBJ1-2, with D unresolved. Germline CDR1 reads SQVTM; CDR2 reads ANQGSEA. The CDR3 is 13 amino acids. Trimming pared 4 bases from V and 10 bases from J, leaving 19 bases between. For the CDR3, the DNA is TGCAGCGTTGTTCGGCAGCCTTCCCCTAACTACACCTTC. It is translated as CSVVRQPSPNYTF.

This clonotype appeared once. The V and J genes are TRBV28 and TRBJ1-1, with D hard to call. Per the germline V gene, CDR1 is MDHEN and CDR2 is SYDVKM. There are 13 residues in the CDR3. Trimming left V 7 bases short and J 6 bases short, with 15 bases between. The CDR3 here is CASTDPGEAEAFF. CDR3 DNA sequence: TGTGCCAGCACCGACCCGGGAGAAGCTGAAGCTTTCTTT.

The chain is built from TRBV29-1 and TRBJ2-1; 12 nucleotides match TRBD2. Trimming at V came to 5 bases and at J to 6 bases, leaving 2 bases not matched to a gene. The CDR3 runs 13 residues. CDR1 SQVTM and CDR2 ANQGSEA come from the germline V gene. The CDR3: CSVQTSGGNEQFF. The CDR3 DNA reads TGCAGCGTTCAGACTAGCGGGGGCAATGAGCAGTTCTTC.

This rearrangement joins TRBV29-1 to TRBJ1-5; the D gene is possibly TRBD1 (6 bases). The CDR3 is 13 residues long. Deletions cut 4 bases from V and 4 bases from J, with 11 bases between. CDR1 SQVTM and CDR2 ANQGSEA come from the germline V gene. This CDR3 is CSVAQGPNQPQHF. CDR3 DNA: TGCAGCGTTGCACAGGGACCTAATCAGCCCCAGCATTTT.

The gene calls are TRBV24-1 and TRBJ2-3; D possibly corresponds to TRBD2 (5 bases). The CDR3 runs to 13 residues. In germline, CDR1 is KGHDR, CDR2 SFDVKD. The V end lost 2 bases, the J end lost 7 bases, and 9 bases lay between the germline ends. CDR3 sequence reads: CATSDSPGNTQYF. As DNA, the CDR3 is TGTGCCACCAGTGATTCCCCCGGGAATACGCAGTATTTT.

The rearrangement joins TRBV4-2 to TRBJ1-2, with 10 nucleotides matching TRBD1. Germline CDR1 LGHNA, CDR2 YNFKEQ. Trimming took 1 base from V and 3 from J; bases not matched to a gene: 8. The CDR3 contains 17 residues. CDR3: CASSQAKGQGYHYGYTF. CDR3 in DNA: TGTGCCAGCAGCCAAGCTAAGGGACAGGGGTATCACTATGGCTACACCTTC.

This clonotype appeared once. The CDR3 nucleotides are TGTGCCAGCAGTTCACCCCTGGGACTAGCGGGGGGATCGGCGCAGTATTTT. This gives the protein CASSSPLGLAGGSAQYF. The V and J genes are TRBV6-2 or TRBV6-3 and TRBJ2-3, with 15 bases aligning to TRBD2. Germline CDR1 and CDR2: MNHEY and SVGEGT. The V and J ends lost 4 bases and 10 bases, in that order; junction bases with no gene match: 12. CDR3 length equals 17 residues.